This T cell receptor (beta chain) came from a study of OX40 agonist ivuxolimab in advanced cancers. As for the study in general: Ivuxolimab is a fully human IgG2 antibody that activates OX40 (CD134). The group had a mean age of approximately 60 years, ranged from roughly 20 to 80, and was 80% to 85% male.

This CDR3 is built from 15 residues. V was cut by 0 bases and J by 0 bases, with 7 bases left in between. CDR1 and CDR2 (germline): SGHRS, YFSETQ. Here immunoSEQ multiplex PCR was the method, and the copy in TCRdb shows in-frame clones only, minus some. Among about 58,000 clones listed, more than 75% were seen once. A remark on this clone: Its antigen is still unknown.

Study-level findings and limits: Compared with others, partial responders at 0.1-3.0 mg/kg displayed clonal expansion among the lowest. CD4+ and CD8+ T cells in blood underwent clonal expansion by week 6 at 0.1 to 3.0 mg/kg.

The TCR originated in an adult with an advanced solid tumor such as melanoma, head and neck, liver or kidney cancer. Specimen: CD4+ or CD8+ T cells sorted from blood, collected in a trial of the OX40 agonist ivuxolimab. The chain has TRBV5-1 and TRBJ2-1; no clear D gene. In DNA form, the CDR3 reads TGCGCCAGCAGCTTGGACGTGATCTCCTACAATGAGCAGTTCTTC. Translated: CASSLDVISYNEQFF. Based on the CDR3 plus reference TRBV5-1 and TRBJ2-1, the full variable domain is KAGVTQTPRYLIKTRGQQVTLSCSPISGHRSVSWYQQTPGQGLQFLFEYFSETQRNKGNFPGRFSGRQFSNSRSEMNVSTLELGDSALYLCASSLDVISYNEQFFGPGTRLTVL.